This is a list of T cell receptor beta chains from one sample in a study of OX40 agonist ivuxolimab in advanced cancers. Sequencing used immunoSEQ multiplex PCR; TCRdb keeps in-frame clones, though not all of them. The profile shows about 67,000 clones, 80% to 90% of them singletons. This specimen was CD4+ or CD8+ T cells sorted from blood, taken in a trial of the OX40 agonist ivuxolimab. These receptors were collected from an adult with an advanced solid tumor such as melanoma, head and neck, liver or kidney cancer. Both conserved end residues are part of each CDR3. The D gene is left open where the match is weak. Clone sizes are given selectively: once, few, many, or a class where the clone is expanded.

j_call d_call v_call clone_size cdr3_nt cdr3_aa
TRBJ2-3 NA TRBV19 NA TGTGCCAGTGCCATCGCAGATACGCAGTATTTT CASAIADTQYF
TRBJ2-7 NA TRBV18 NA TGTGCCAGCTCACCACTGCCCAGGGCCGCAGACGAGCAGTACTTC CASSPLPRAADEQYF
TRBJ1-3 TRBD1 TRBV9 NA TGTGCCAGCAGCGTAGCCCTCGGGACAGGGGGCGACGGAACATATCTCTCTGGAAACACCATATATTTT CASSVALGTGGDGTYLSGNTIYF
TRBJ2-3 NA TRBV11-2 NA TGTGCCAGCAGCCTTAGGTATCAGGGCACAGATACGCAGTATTTT CASSLRYQGTDTQYF
TRBJ1-3 NA TRBV25-1 NA TGTGCCAGCAGTGACCCCCAGAATCCTGGAAACACCATATATTTT CASSDPQNPGNTIYF
TRBJ2-5 TRBD2 TRBV7-3 NA TGTGCCAGCAGCAGTGGACTAGCGGGAGGACAAGAGACCCAGTACTTC CASSSGLAGGQETQYF
TRBJ1-2 NA TRBV5-4 NA TGTGCCAGCAGGCGAGGACTGACGCTTAACTATGGCTACACCTTC CASRRGLTLNYGYTF
TRBJ2-5 NA TRBV7-2 NA TGTGCCAGCAGCCCCAGTCGTGCCCGGGAGACCCAGTACTTC CASSPSRARETQYF
TRBJ2-4 TRBD2 TRBV9 NA TGTGCCAGCAGCCCAGGGAGCGGGGGACTAGCCAAAAACATTCAGTACTTC CASSPGSGGLAKNIQYF
TRBJ2-1 NA TRBV28 NA TGTGCCAGCAGGCCACTGAGGGGACAAGCCTACAATGAGCAGTTCTTC CASRPLRGQAYNEQFF
TRBJ2-7 NA TRBV7-9 NA TGTGCCAGCAGCTTAGGAGGTGGTGTTTTTGGGAACGAGCAGTACTTC CASSLGGGVFGNEQYF
TRBJ1-6 NA TRBV5-1 NA TGCGCCAGCAGCTTGGCGGCCGGGATTGACTCACCCCTCCACTTT CASSLAAGIDSPLHF
TRBJ1-2 NA TRBV13 NA TGTGCCAGCAGCTTAGGGACAGGCCGCTATGGCTACACCTTC CASSLGTGRYGYTF
TRBJ2-3 NA TRBV4-2 NA TGTGCCAGCAGCTCCTCCCGCGGGTCGGGGAGCGATACGCAGTATTTT CASSSSRGSGSDTQYF
TRBJ2-1 NA TRBV19 NA TGTGCCAGTAGTATTCCTGACACCAGCTCCTACAATGAGCAGTTCTTC CASSIPDTSSYNEQFF
TRBJ2-3 NA TRBV27 NA TGTGCCAGCAGTTTAGGCACAGATACGCAGTATTTT CASSLGTDTQYF
TRBJ1-2 NA TRBV5-1 NA TGCGCCAGCAGCTTGGACAACTATGGCTACACCTTC CASSLDNYGYTF
TRBJ2-1 NA TRBV19 NA TGTGCCAGTAGTAACCCCTCGGGCGACAATGAGCAGTTCTTC CASSNPSGDNEQFF
TRBJ1-5 NA TRBV6-6 few TGTGCCAGCAGTTATCTTAATCAGCCCCAGCATTTT CASSYLNQPQHF
TRBJ1-1 NA TRBV30 NA TGTGCCTGGAGATTTCGTGGGATCCTGAACACTGAAGCTTTCTTT CAWRFRGILNTEAFF
TRBJ2-7 TRBD1 TRBV29-1 once TGCAGCGTTGAACGGGACAGGGACTACGAGCAGTACTTC CSVERDRDYEQYF
TRBJ1-6 TRBD1 TRBV11-1 NA TGTGCCAGCAGCTTGACAGGGGGCTCACCCCTCCACTTT CASSLTGGSPLHF
TRBJ2-7 TRBD1 TRBV5-1 NA TGCGCCAGCTCCCCCGGGACAGGGGGGAAAACCTACGAGCAGTACTTC CASSPGTGGKTYEQYF
TRBJ2-5 TRBD2 TRBV5-1 NA TGCGCCAGCAGCCCAAGTCGGGCGGGAGTACAAGAGACCCAGTACTTC CASSPSRAGVQETQYF
TRBJ1-1 NA TRBV28 NA TGTGCCAGCAGTCCTCCTACCGGGAACACTGAAGCTTTCTTT CASSPPTGNTEAFF
TRBJ1-5 NA TRBV27 NA TGTGCCAGCAGTTTTGGACCCTACAATCAGCCCCAGCATTTT CASSFGPYNQPQHF
TRBJ1-3 NA TRBV19 medium-sized TGTGCCAGTAGTATATCCACGAGCTCTGGAAACACCATATATTTT CASSISTSSGNTIYF
TRBJ2-3 TRBD1 TRBV18 NA TGTGCCAGCTCAGGACAGGGGGCTAGCACAGATACGCAGTATTTT CASSGQGASTDTQYF
TRBJ2-7 TRBD2 TRBV4-2 NA TGTGCCAGCAGCCAAGGGAGGGGGACTAGCGGGAGTTATTACGAGCAGTACTTC CASSQGRGTSGSYYEQYF
TRBJ2-7 NA TRBV10-3 NA TGTGCCATCAGTGAGTCGTCCCCGGAGCAGTACTTC CAISESSPEQYF
TRBJ2-3 NA TRBV7-9 NA TGTGCCAGCAGTTTTAGCGACGTAGATACGCAGTATTTT CASSFSDVDTQYF
TRBJ1-2 NA TRBV28 NA TGTGCCAGCAGTTTATCAGTTGGCTACACCTTC CASSLSVGYTF